What follows describes a single TCR beta chain. Its recognized antigen is unknown. No much larger clone exists at a distance of one base, and base qualities are not known. Taken with the paper, the label for treatment or condition translates to: roughly 10-day PBMC culture with coronavirus spike peptide pools or control peptides (ViraFEST assay). CD4+ T cells from unexposed donors were collected before the COVID-19 pandemic (2011-2018). The ViraFEST assay was used in the study, in which antigen-specific T cells were expanded with peptide pools and expanded clonotypes were subsequently identified by TCR sequencing. PBMCs were cultured at about 2 million per well in IMDM supplemented with approximately 5% human AB serum and roughly 10 IU/ml IL-2, with 9.5 to 10 ug/ml peptide pools added. On days 3 and 7, half of the culture medium was replaced with fresh IL-2-containing medium. Once the cells had been in culture for 10 days, the EasySep CD4+ T cell isolation kit was used to isolate CD4+ T cells by negative selection. As cell numbers permitted, CD4+ T cells from unexposed donors were tested for reactivity to SARS-CoV-2 S and N and to four common cold coronavirus spike pools. PBMCs were separated from whole blood using Ficoll-Paque Plus gradient centrifugation and then either used fresh or cryopreserved at -140C. Each culture condition was generally run in triplicate wells. Leukapheresis product for the unexposed donors was purchased commercially.

These data come from a study of vaccination and CD4 T cells after COVID-19 (dated by TCRdb to the early 2020s). Looking at the study overall: In the convalescent cohort there were six males and four females, among whom were two Hispanic individuals, seven Caucasians, two Asians and one multiracial person. The cultures were stimulated with overlapping spike peptide pools from SARS-CoV-2 and from the common cold coronaviruses HCoV-NL63, HCoV-OC43 and HCoV-229E. In over 8 COVID-19 convalescent patients and a few infection-naive healthy vaccine recipients, researchers compared the spike-specific CD4+ TCR repertoire from before mRNA vaccination with the repertoire from after. Two doses of either the Pfizer-BioNTech BNT162b2 vaccine (n=8) or the Moderna mRNA-1273 vaccine (n=2) were administered to participants. As controls, cultures received a CEFX viral epitope pool (the positive control), an HIV-1 Nef peptide pool (the negative control), or no peptide at all. In an earlier paper using these donors, memory CD4+ T cell crossreactivity between SARS-CoV-2 and common cold coronavirus spike proteins was assessed at the TCR clonotype level. Post-COVID blood samples from convalescent patients were collected a median of roughly 100 days after diagnosis, with a range of roughly 35 to 180 days. Post-vaccine blood samples were taken a median of 72 days after the second vaccine dose, with a range of roughly 13 to 250 days. Summary of the overall study and its limitations: The median count of SARS-CoV-2-reactive clonotypes went up from 20 to 25 after infection to 35 to 40 after vaccination, although the change was not significant. Nearly all vaccine-specific clones in convalescent patients (304 of 307) were mono-reactive for SARS-CoV-2 spike rather than cross-reactive with common cold coronaviruses. Only a relatively small number of convalescent patients were included in the study, and early timepoints following natural infection were not analyzed. In convalescent patients, a median roughly 88% of post-vaccine SARS-CoV-2-reactive clones were detected only after vaccination, suggesting vaccine-specific priming.

Library method: PCR. At the Johns Hopkins FTIC core, DNA from the cultured CD4+ T cells underwent TCR sequencing with the Oncomine TCR Beta short-read assay. Genomic DNA was extracted from the cultured CD4+ T cells with the QIAamp micro DNA kit. Oncomine TCR Beta libraries from cultured CD4+ T cells were pooled with unique dual indexes and sequenced on an Illumina iSeq 100. From the authors' description of their analysis: Non-productive sequences were filtered out, and CDR3s that did not start with C, did not end with F or W, or were shorter than 7 amino acids were discarded. Antigen-specific clonotypes were identified with the MANAFEST web application by comparing peptide-stimulated wells with reference and other culture wells. Positive clones required FDR below 0.05, an odds ratio above 5, and productive frequency above 0.1% in at least two of three replicate wells. A clonotype counted as cross-reactive if it showed significant expansion both in the SARS-CoV-2 spike wells and in at least one common cold coronavirus spike condition. Using R version 3.6.1, CDR3 homology was evaluated through Levenshtein distances (stringdist) along with unrooted phylogenetic trees (ape). The public reads were quality trimmed at Q25 with fastp and then assembled into clones with MiXCR by TCRdb, keeping productive beta chains. Each entry merges the rows of one CDR3 protein and shows their most common DNA and genes. Clone size and V and J calls follow TCRdb, not the original study. The sample table holds 7,000 to 10,000 distinct CDR3 sequences, of which less than 55% were seen once. The ten largest clones capture approximately 19% of the sample.

Sequencing was performed on CD4+ T cells from blood, cultured in vitro. This TCR came from a human donor in good health.

The CDR3 region has the sequence CASSLGLAGGNTQYF. The DNA sequence is TGTGCCAGCAGTCTAGGACTAGCGGGAGGCAATACGCAGTATTTT. The chain is encoded by TRBV27 joined to TRBJ2-3, with 14 junctional bases fitting TRBD2. The CDR3 spans 15 residues, from the cysteine through the phenylalanine. Only the CDR3 DNA stays, 45 bases, in frame from base 1. Germline trimming: 5 bases from V, 7 bases from J; junction bases outside gene matches: 5. Sequences MNHEY (CDR1) and SMNVEV (CDR2) are obtained from the germline V gene (reference sequence).